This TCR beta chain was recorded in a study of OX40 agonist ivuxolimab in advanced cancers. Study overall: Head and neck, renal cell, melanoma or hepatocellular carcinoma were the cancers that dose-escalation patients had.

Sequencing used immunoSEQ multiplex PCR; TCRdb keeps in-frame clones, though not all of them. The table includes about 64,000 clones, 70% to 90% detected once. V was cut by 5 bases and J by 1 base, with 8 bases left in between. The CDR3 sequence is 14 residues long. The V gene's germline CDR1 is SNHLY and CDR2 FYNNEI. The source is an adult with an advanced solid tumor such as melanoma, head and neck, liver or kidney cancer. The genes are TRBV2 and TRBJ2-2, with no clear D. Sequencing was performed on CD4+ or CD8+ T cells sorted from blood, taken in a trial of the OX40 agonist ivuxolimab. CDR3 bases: TGTGCCAGCAGTCCGGACGGGAACACCGGGGAGCTGTTTTTT. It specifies CASSPDGNTGELFF.